This TCR beta chain appears in the sequencing data of a study of T-cell reconstitution after alpha-beta-depleted transplantation in children (dated by TCRdb to about 2016). Concerning the study at large: T-cell immune reconstitution after TCRalphabeta/CD19-depleted allogeneic hematopoietic cell transplantation in children was quantitatively tracked in the study by means of TCR repertoire profiling.

This clonotype was counted only a few times. Its binding antigen is unknown. The record has no base qualities; no much larger clone is one base away. Library method: PCR. These reads were obtained on an Illumina HiSeq 2500. Molecular barcoding was employed in the preparation of TCR libraries, with unique molecular identifiers being used to normalize TCRbeta repertoire quantification. Using fastp trimming at Q25 and MiXCR clonotype assembly, TCRdb reanalyzed the public sequencing data and kept in-frame beta chains. All rows with the same CDR3 protein become a single entry with the most common DNA and genes. This sample lists some 600,000 distinct CDR3 sequences; around a sixth were detected once. The top ten constitute under 1.2% of the sample. The starting material was PBMCs from the stem cell graft donor, obtained from the stem cell graft. This receptor was taken from a human donor who donated a stem cell graft to a child with acute myeloid leukemia.

This receptor carries the CDR3 CASSSGGVTEAFF. At the DNA level, the sequence is TGTGCCAGCAGCTCAGGGGGGGTCACTGAAGCTTTCTTT. The V gene is TRBV7-6 and the J gene is TRBJ1-1, with TRBD1 identical over 7 junction bases. At the junction V is shortened by 4 bases and J by 4 bases; bases outside the gene matches: 3. The CDR3 contains 13 residues, cysteine and phenylalanine counted. CDR3 DNA only is kept here, 39 bases in frame from base 1. The germline V gene gives CDR1 as SGHVS and CDR2 as FNYEAQ.